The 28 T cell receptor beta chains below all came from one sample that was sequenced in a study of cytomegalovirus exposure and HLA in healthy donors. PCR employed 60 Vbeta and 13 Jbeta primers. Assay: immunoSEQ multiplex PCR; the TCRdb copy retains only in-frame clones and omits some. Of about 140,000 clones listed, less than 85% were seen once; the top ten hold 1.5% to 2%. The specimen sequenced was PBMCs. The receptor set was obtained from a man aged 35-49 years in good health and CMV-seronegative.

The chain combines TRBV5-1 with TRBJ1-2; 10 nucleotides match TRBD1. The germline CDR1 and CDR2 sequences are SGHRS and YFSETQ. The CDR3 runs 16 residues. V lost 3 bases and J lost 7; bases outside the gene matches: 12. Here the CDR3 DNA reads TGCGCCAGCAGCTCGTCAGCCGGGACAGGGGTAATTGGCTACACCTTC. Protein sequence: CASSSSAGTGVIGYTF.

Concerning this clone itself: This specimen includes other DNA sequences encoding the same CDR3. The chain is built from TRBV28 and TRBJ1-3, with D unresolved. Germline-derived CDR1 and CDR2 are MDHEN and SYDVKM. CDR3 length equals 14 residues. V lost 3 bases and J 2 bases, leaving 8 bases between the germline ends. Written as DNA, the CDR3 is TGTGCCAGCAGTTTTCGGGGTACTGGAAACACCATATATTTT. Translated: CASSFRGTGNTIYF.

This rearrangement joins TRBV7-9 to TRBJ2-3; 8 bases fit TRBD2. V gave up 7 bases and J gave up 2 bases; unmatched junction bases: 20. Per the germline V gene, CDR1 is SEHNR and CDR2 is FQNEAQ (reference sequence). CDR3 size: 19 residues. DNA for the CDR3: TGTGCCAGCACCCTTTATGAGCGGGAGCGCCAAAGGTACACAGATACGCAGTATTTT. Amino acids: CASTLYERERQRYTDTQYF.

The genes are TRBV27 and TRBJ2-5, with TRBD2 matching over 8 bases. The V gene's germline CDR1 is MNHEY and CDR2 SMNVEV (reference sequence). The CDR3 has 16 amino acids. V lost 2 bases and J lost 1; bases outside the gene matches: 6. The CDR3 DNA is TGTGCCAGCAGTTTACAGACGGGAGGGGCCCAAGAGACCCAGTACTTC. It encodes CASSLQTGGAQETQYF.

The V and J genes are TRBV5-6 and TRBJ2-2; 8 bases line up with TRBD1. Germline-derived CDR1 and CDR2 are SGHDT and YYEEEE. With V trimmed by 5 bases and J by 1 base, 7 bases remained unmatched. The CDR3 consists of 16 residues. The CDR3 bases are TGTGCCAGCAGTTGGGTGGGACAGGTGAACACCGGGGAGCTGTTTTTT. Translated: CASSWVGQVNTGELFF. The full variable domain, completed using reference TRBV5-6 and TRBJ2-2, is DAGVTQSPTHLIKTRGQQVTLRCSPKSGHDTVSWYQQALGQGPQFIFQYYEEEERQRGNFPDRFSGHQFPNYSSELNVNALLLGDSALYLCASSWVGQVNTGELFFGEGSRLTVL.

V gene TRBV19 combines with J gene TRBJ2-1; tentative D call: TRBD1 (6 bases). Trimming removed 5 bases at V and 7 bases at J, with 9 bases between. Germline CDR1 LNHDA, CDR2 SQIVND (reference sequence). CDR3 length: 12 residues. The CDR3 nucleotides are TGTGCCAGTAGTCTCACAGGGAATGAGCAGTTCTTC. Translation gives CASSLTGNEQFF.

CDR3 nucleotides: TGCGCCAGCAGCCTCAGGGCCGGTAAGACTGAAGCTTTCTTT. Protein sequence: CASSLRAGKTEAFF. The chain combines TRBV4-3 with TRBJ1-1; D possibly corresponds to TRBD1 (5 bases). The CDR3 extends over 14 amino acids. CDR1 LGHNA and CDR2 YSLEER come from the germline V gene. The V gene lost 4 bases and the J gene lost 5 bases, with 14 bases spanning the gap.

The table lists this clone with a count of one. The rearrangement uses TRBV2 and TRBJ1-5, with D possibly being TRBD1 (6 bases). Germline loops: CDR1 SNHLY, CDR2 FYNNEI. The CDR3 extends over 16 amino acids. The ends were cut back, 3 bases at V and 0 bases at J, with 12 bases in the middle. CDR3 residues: CASSEWTDNSNQPQHF. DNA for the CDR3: TGTGCCAGCAGTGAGTGGACAGACAATAGCAATCAGCCCCAGCATTTT.

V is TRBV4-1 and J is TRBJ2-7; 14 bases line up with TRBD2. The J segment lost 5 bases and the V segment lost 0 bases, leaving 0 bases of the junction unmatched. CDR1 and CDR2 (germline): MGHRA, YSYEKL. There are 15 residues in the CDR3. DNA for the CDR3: TGCGCCAGCAGCCAAGAGGGACTAGCGGGGGACGAGCAGTACTTC. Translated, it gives CASSQEGLAGDEQYF.

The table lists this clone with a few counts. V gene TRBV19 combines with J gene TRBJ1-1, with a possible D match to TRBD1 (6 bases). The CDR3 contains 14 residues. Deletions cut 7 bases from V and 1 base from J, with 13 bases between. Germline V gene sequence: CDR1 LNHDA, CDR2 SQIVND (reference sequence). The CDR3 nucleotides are TGTGCCAGTAAATCACAGGGTAAGAACACTGAAGCTTTCTTT. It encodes CASKSQGKNTEAFF.

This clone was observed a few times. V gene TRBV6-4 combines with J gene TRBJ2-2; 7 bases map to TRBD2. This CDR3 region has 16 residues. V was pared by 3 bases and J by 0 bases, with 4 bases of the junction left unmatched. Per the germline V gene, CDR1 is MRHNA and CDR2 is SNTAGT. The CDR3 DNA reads TGTGCCAGCAGTGAGACCGGGGGGACGAACACCGGGGAGCTGTTTTTT. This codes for CASSETGGTNTGELFF.

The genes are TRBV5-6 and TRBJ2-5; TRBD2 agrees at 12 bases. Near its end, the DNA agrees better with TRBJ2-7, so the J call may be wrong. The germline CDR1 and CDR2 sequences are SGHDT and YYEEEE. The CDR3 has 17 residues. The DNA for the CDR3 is TGTGCCAGCAGCTCTGGACTAGCGGGATGGGTCTCCTACGAGCAGTACTTC. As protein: CASSSGLAGWVSYEQYF.

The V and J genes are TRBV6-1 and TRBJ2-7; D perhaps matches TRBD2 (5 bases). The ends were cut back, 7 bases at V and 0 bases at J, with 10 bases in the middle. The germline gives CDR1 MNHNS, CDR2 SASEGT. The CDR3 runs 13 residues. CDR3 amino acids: CASTGVTSYEQYF. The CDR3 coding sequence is TGTGCCAGCACCGGGGTGACCTCCTACGAGCAGTACTTC.

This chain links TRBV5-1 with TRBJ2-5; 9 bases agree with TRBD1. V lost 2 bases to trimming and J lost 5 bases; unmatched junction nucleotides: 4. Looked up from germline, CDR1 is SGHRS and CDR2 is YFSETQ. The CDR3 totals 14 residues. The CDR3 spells CASSFGTGQETQYF. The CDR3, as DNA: TGCGCCAGCAGCTTCGGGACAGGGCAGGAGACCCAGTACTTC. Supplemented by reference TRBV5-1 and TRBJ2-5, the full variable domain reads KAGVTQTPRYLIKTRGQQVTLSCSPISGHRSVSWYQQTPGQGLQFLFEYFSETQRNKGNFPGRFSGRQFSNSRSEMNVSTLELGDSALYLCASSFGTGQETQYFGPGTRLLVL.

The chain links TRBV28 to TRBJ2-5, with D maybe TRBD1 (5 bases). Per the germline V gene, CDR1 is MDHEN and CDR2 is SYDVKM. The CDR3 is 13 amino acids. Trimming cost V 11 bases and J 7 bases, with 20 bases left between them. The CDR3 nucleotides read TGTGCCTCCCGTAGGGTAGGGGTGGGGACCCAGTACTTC. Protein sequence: CASRRVGVGTQYF. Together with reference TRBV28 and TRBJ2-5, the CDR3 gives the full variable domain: DVKVTQSSRYLVKRTGEKVFLECVQDMDHENMFWYRQDPGLGLRLIYFSYDVKMKEKGDIPEGYSVSREKKERFSLILESASTNQTSMYLCASRRVGVGTQYFGPGTRLLVL.

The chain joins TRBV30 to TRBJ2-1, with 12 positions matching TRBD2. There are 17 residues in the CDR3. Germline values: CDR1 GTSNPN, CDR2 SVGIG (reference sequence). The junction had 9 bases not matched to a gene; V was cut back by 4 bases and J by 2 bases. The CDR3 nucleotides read TGTGCCTGGAAGAACGCGGGACTAGCGGGCACCTACAATGAGCAGTTCTTC. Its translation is CAWKNAGLAGTYNEQFF.

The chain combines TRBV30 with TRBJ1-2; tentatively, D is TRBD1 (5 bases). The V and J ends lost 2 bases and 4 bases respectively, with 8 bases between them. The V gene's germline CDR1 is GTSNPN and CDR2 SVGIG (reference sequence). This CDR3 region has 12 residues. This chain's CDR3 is CAWSIDSYGYTF. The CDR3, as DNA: TGTGCCTGGAGTATAGACAGCTATGGCTACACCTTC.

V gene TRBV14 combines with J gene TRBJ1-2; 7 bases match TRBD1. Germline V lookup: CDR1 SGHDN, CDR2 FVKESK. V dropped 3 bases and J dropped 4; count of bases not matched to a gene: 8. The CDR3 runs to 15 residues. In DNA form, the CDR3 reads TGTGCCAGCAGCCAGGACAGGTCAGGGAGCTATGGCTACACCTTC. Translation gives CASSQDRSGSYGYTF. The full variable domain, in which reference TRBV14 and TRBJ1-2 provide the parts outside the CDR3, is EAGVTQFPSHSVIEKGQTVTLRCDPISGHDNLYWYRRVMGKEIKFLLHFVKESKQDESGMPNNRFLAERTGGTYSTLKVQPAELEDSGVYFCASSQDRSGSYGYTFGSGTRLTVV.

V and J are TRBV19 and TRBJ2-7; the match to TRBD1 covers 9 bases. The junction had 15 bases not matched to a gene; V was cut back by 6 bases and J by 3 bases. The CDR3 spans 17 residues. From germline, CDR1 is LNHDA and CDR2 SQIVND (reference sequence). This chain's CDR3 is CASREQGAGSGNYEQYF. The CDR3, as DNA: TGTGCCAGTAGAGAACAGGGGGCAGGCAGCGGGAACTACGAGCAGTACTTC. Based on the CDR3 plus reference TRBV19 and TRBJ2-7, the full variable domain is DGGITQSPKYLFRKEGQNVTLSCEQNLNHDAMYWYRQDPGQGLRLIYYSQIVNDFQKGDIAEGYSVSREKKESFPLTVTSAQKNPTAFYLCASREQGAGSGNYEQYFGPGTRLTVT.

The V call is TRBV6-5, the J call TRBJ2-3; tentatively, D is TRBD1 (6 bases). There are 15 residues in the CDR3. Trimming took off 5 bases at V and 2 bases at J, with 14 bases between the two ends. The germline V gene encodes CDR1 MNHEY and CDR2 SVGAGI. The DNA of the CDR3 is TGTGCCAGCAGTCCGACAGGACTTCACACAGATACGCAGTATTTT. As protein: CASSPTGLHTDTQYF.

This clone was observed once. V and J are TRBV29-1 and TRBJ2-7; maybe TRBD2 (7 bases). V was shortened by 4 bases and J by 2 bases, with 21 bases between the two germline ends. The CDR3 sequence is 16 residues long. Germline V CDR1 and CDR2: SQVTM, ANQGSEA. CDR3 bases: TGCAGCGTTGCGCCCCGTCTCGCGGGGGCTACCTACGAGCAGTACTTC. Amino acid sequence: CSVAPRLAGATYEQYF.

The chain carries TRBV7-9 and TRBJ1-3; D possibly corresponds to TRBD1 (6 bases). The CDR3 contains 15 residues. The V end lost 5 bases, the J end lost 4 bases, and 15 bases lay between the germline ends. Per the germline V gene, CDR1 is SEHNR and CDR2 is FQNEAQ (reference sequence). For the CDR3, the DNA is TGTGCCAGCAGCCCGCCCAACAGGGTGGGAAACACCATATATTTT. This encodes CASSPPNRVGNTIYF.

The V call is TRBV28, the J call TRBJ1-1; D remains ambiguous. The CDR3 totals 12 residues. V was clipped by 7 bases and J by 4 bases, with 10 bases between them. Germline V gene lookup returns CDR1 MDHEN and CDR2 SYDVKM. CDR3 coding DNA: TGTGCCAGCACAATGGGAGGCACTGAAGCTTTCTTT. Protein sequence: CASTMGGTEAFF.

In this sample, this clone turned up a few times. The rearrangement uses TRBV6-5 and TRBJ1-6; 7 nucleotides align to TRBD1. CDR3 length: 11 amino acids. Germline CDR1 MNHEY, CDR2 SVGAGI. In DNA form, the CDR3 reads TGTGCGACAGGGTTTGATTCACCCCTCCACTTT. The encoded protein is CATGFDSPLHF.

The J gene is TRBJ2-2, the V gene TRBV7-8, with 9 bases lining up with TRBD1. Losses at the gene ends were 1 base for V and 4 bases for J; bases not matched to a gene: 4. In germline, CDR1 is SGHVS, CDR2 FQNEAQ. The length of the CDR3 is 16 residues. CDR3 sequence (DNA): TGTGCCAGCAGCTTAGACCGGACAGGGGTCACCGGGGAGCTGTTTTTT. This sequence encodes CASSLDRTGVTGELFF.

Here the CDR3 reads CASSLGEWEQYF. The DNA for the CDR3 is TGTGCCAGCAGTTTAGGGGAGTGGGAGCAGTACTTC. The chain has TRBV28 and TRBJ2-7, with D perhaps TRBD2 (5 bases). CDR1 and CDR2 from the germline V gene are MDHEN and SYDVKM. The CDR3 contains 12 residues. V was cut by 2 bases and J by 7 bases, with 9 bases left in between.

The DNA of the CDR3 is TGTGCCAGCAGCTTCCGGGATCAGCCCCAGCATTTT. This codes for CASSFRDQPQHF. The rearrangement uses TRBV5-8 and TRBJ1-5; D gene ambiguous. V was trimmed by 2 bases and J by 5 bases, leaving 5 bases between them. This CDR3 is built from 12 residues. Germline V gives CDR1 SGHTS, CDR2 YDEGEE.

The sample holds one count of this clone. CDR3 region: CASSLEGLAGDTQYF. The CDR3 nucleotides read TGTGCCAGCAGCTTGGAGGGACTAGCCGGGGATACGCAGTATTTT. The genes are TRBV5-4 and TRBJ2-3; 9 bases fit TRBD2. J lost 6 bases, V lost 0 bases, and 5 bases had no gene match. Germline V lookup: CDR1 SGHNT, CDR2 YYREEE (reference sequence). The CDR3 loop spans 15 amino acids.